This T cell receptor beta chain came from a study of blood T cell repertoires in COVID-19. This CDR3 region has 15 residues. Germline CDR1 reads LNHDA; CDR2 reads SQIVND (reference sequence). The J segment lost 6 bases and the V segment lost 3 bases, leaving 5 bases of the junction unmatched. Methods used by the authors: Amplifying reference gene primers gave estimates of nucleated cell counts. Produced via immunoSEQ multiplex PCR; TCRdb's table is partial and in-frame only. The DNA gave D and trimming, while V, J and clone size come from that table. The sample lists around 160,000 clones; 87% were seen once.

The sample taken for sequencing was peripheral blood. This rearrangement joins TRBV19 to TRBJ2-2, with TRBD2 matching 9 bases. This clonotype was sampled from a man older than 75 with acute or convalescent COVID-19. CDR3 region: CASSMAGGIPGELFF. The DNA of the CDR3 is TGTGCCAGTAGTATGGCGGGGGGGATACCCGGGGAGCTGTTTTTT.